Following are 6 T cell receptor beta chains from one sample sequenced in a study of blood T cells in healthy people across ages. The authors ran a second PCR of about 6 to 11 cycles using a sample-barcoded 5' primer and a J-beta primer mix. MiXCR was run by TCRdb on the 5' RACE reads, yielding one entry per CDR3 protein. The table shows almost 550,000 distinct CDR3 sequences, with 24% occurring only once. Another study also made use of these data, one on T cells of mothers and their children.

The sequenced sample was blood. The source of these receptors is a boy aged 10-17 years in good health.

The chain carries TRBV12-3 or TRBV12-4 and TRBJ2-2; D gene unclear. With 5 bases removed from V and 4 bases from J, the gap between germline ends came to 11 bases. This CDR3 spans 14 amino acids. The CDR3 region has the DNA TGTGCCAGCAGTCCTGGGCCCTCCACCGGGGAGCTGTTTTTT. It is translated as CASSPGPSTGELFF.

This clonotype was seen only a few times. The chain recombines TRBV7-9 with TRBJ2-6; D is perhaps TRBD1 (6 bases). The CDR3 runs 19 residues. V lost 4 bases to trimming and J lost 0 bases, with 19 bases between them. CDR1 and CDR2 (germline): SEHNR, FQNEAQ (reference sequence). Here the CDR3 reads CASSSVDRTAPSGANVLTF. The CDR3 DNA reads as TGTGCCAGCAGCTCAGTAGACAGGACAGCTCCCTCTGGGGCCAACGTCCTGACTTTC.

This chain uses TRBV20-1 with TRBJ2-1; D may be TRBD2 (6 bases). The tail of the sequence fits TRBJ2-5 better, so the J call may be wrong. This CDR3 region has 14 residues. The germline V gene has CDR1 DFQATT and CDR2 SNEGSKA (reference sequence). CDR3 sequence: CSARRGGSGETQYF. CDR3 coding DNA: TGCAGTGCTAGACGTGGGGGGTCTGGGGAGACCCAGTACTTC.

This chain connects TRBV28 to TRBJ2-5; 14 bases agree with TRBD2. From germline, CDR1 is MDHEN and CDR2 SYDVKM. This CDR3 is 14 amino acids long. Unmatched junction bases numbered 11, after V lost 6 bases and J lost 14 bases. CDR3 amino acids: CASRQAGTSGSSYF. The CDR3, as DNA: TGTGCCAGCAGGCAAGCCGGGACTAGCGGGAGTTCCTACTTC. The full variable domain, with the rest looked up from reference TRBV28 and TRBJ2-5, is DVKVTQSSRYLVKRTGEKVFLECVQDMDHENMFWYRQDPGLGLRLIYFSYDVKMKEKGDIPEGYSVSREKKERFSLILESASTNQTSMYLCASRQAGTSGSSYFGPGTRLLVL.

This chain uses TRBV7-2 with TRBJ2-1; the D is unclear. The V gene's germline CDR1 is SGHTA and CDR2 FQGNSA. V was shortened by 4 bases and J by 6 bases, with 10 bases between the two germline ends. This CDR3 spans 13 amino acids. CDR3 sequence (DNA): TGTGCCAGCAGCTCCTTACAAGGCAATGAGCAGTTCTTC. Amino acids: CASSSLQGNEQFF.

The chain combines TRBV14 with TRBJ2-5, with D perhaps matching TRBD2 (5 bases). Germline CDR1 reads SGHDN; CDR2 reads FVKESK. V was pared by 4 bases and J by 3 bases, with 18 bases between. The CDR3 loop spans 16 amino acids. CDR3 nucleotide sequence: TGTGCCAGCAGCCTCAAACTCCTCGGAGCGGAAGAGACCCAGTACTTC. Its translation is CASSLKLLGAEETQYF.